Listed below are T cell receptor beta chains from one sample, sequenced in a study of blood T cell repertoires in COVID-19. Clones were sequenced by immunoSEQ multiplex PCR, and TCRdb holds only the in-frame ones, with some missing. The repertoire holds about 150,000 clones, with approximately 90% as singletons. The material sequenced was peripheral blood. The origin of the receptors is a young man with COVID-19, enrolled during active disease. CDR3s include the opening cysteine and the closing phenylalanine or tryptophan. A D gene is named only where the DNA matches it firmly.

J,D,V,CDR3,DNA
TRBJ2-7,.,TRBV30,CASRGGGKIEQYF,TGTGCCTCGAGGGGTGGAGGAAAGATCGAGCAGTACTTC
TRBJ2-1,TRBD1,TRBV5-1,CASSWGFRTGSSYNEQFF,TGCGCCAGCAGCTGGGGTTTTAGGACAGGGAGCTCCTACAATGAGCAGTTCTTC
TRBJ1-4,TRBD1,TRBV6-1,CASSERRDRLPGEKLFF,TGTGCCAGCAGTGAACGCAGGGACAGGTTACCAGGGGAAAAACTGTTTTTT
TRBJ2-7,.,TRBV7-2,CASSLWGGSDEQYF,TGTGCCAGCAGCTTATGGGGAGGATCGGACGAGCAGTACTTC
TRBJ2-5,.,TRBV13,CASSLGLREPQETQYF,TGTGCCAGCAGCTTAGGCCTAAGGGAGCCGCAAGAGACCCAGTACTTC
TRBJ1-5,.,TRBV19,CASSTASRGQPQHF,TGTGCCAGTAGTACGGCAAGCAGGGGTCAGCCCCAGCATTTT
TRBJ2-3,.,TRBV24-1,CATSDFRRGGTDTQYF,TGTGCCACCAGTGATTTTCGCAGGGGTGGGACAGATACGCAGTATTTT
TRBJ2-5,.,TRBV5-1,CASSRGTAQETQYF,TGCGCCAGCAGCCGCGGGACAGCCCAAGAGACCCAGTACTTC
TRBJ2-7,.,TRBV5-6,CASSPQTDTYEQYF,TGTGCCAGCAGCCCCCAGACAGATACCTACGAGCAGTACTTC
TRBJ2-5,TRBD1,TRBV4-3,CASSPGGAETQYF,TGCGCCAGCAGCCCAGGGGGCGCGGAGACCCAGTACTTC
TRBJ2-7,.,TRBV9,CASSASPQVTYEQYF,TGTGCCAGCAGCGCATCTCCACAGGTAACCTACGAGCAGTACTTC